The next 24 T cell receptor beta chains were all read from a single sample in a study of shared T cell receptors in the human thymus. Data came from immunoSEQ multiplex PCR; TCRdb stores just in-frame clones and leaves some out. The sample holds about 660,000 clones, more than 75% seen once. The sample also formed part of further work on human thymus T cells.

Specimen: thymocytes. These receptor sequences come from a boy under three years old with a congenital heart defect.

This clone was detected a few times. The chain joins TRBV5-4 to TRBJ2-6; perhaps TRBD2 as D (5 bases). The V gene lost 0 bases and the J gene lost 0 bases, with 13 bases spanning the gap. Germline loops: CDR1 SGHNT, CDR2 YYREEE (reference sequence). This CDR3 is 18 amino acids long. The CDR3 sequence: CASSLEEGLLSGANVLTF. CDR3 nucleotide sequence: TGTGCCAGCAGCTTGGAAGAGGGTCTACTCTCTGGGGCCAACGTCCTGACTTTC.

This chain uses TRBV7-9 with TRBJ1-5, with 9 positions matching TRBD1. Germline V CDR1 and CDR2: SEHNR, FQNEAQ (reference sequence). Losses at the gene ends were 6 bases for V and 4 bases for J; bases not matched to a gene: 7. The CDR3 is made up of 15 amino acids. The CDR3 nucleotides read TGTGCCAGCAGTCGGGACAGGGAGGAAAATCAGCCCCAGCATTTT. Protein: CASSRDREENQPQHF.

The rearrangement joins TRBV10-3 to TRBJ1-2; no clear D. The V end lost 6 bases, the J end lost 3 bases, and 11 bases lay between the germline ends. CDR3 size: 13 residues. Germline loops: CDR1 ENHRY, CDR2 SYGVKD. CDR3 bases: TGTGCCATCAGACCGGGTCGAGACTATGGCTACACCTTC. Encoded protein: CAIRPGRDYGYTF.

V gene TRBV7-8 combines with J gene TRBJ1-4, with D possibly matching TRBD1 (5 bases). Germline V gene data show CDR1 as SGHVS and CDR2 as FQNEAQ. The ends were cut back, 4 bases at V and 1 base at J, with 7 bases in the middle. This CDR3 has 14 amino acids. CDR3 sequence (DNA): TGTGCCAGCAGCTGCGACAGAACTAATGAAAAACTGTTTTTT. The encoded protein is CASSCDRTNEKLFF.

The DNA of the CDR3 is TGTGCCAGCAGCGCCCCGGGACAGGGGGGCGAGCAGTACTTC. The encoded protein is CASSAPGQGGEQYF. The chain links TRBV9 to TRBJ2-7; TRBD1 matches 11 bases. Looked up from germline, CDR1 is SGDLS and CDR2 is YYNGEE. With 3 bases clipped from V and 6 bases from J, the junction kept 5 bases outside the gene matches. This CDR3 has 14 amino acids. The variable domain in full, completed from reference TRBV9 and TRBJ2-7, reads DSGVTQTPKHLITATGQRVTLRCSPRSGDLSVYWYQQSLDQGLQFLIQYYNGEERAKGNILERFSAQQFPDLHSELNLSSLELGDSALYFCASSAPGQGGEQYFGPGTRLTVT.

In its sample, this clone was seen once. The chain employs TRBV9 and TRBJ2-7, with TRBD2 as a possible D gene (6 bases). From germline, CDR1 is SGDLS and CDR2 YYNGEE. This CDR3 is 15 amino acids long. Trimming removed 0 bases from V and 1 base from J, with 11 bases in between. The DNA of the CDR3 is TGTGCCAGCAGCGTAGACGGGAGAGGGTCCTACGAGCAGTACTTC. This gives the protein CASSVDGRGSYEQYF.

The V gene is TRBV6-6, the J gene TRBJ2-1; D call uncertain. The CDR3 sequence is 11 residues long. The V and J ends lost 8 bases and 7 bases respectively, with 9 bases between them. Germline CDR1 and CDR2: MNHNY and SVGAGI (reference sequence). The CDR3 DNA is TGTGCCAGCTCCCCTAGTAATGAGCAGTTCTTC. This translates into CASSPSNEQFF.

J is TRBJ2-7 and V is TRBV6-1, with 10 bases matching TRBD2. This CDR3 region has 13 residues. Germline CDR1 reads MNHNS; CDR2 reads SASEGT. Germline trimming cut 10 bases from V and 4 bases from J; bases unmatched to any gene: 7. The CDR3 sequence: CAIPGAGGYEQYF. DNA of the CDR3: TGTGCCATTCCCGGAGCGGGAGGGTACGAGCAGTACTTC.

CDR3 nucleotides: TGTGCCAGCAGCTTCAGCGGACAGGTCTGGGAGACCCAGTACTTC. This codes for CASSFSGQVWETQYF. The chain is built from TRBV7-9 and TRBJ2-5; 7 nucleotides agree with TRBD1. The junction had 9 bases not matched to a gene; V was cut back by 3 bases and J by 5 bases. The CDR3 is 15 amino acids. CDR1 is SEHNR and CDR2 is FQNEAQ in the germline V gene (reference sequence).

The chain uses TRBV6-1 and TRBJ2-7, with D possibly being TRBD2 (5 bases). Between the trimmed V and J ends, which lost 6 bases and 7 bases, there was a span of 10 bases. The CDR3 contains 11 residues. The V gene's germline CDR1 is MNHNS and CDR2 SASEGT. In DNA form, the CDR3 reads TGTGCCAGCAGGGCCGAGGGTGAGCAGTACTTC. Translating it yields CASRAEGEQYF.

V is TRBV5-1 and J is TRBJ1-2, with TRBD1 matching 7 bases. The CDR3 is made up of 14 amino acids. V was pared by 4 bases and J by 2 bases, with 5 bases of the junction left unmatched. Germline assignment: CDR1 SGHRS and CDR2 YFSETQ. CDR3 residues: CASSHGDRNYGYTF. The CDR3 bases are TGCGCCAGCAGCCATGGGGACAGAAACTATGGCTACACCTTC.

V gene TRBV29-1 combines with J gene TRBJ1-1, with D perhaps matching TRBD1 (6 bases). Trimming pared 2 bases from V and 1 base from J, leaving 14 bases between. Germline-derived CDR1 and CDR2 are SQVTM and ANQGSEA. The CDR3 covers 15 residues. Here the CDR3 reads CSVEPSGVPNTEAFF. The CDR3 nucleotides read TGCAGCGTTGAACCCTCAGGGGTACCGAACACTGAAGCTTTCTTT.

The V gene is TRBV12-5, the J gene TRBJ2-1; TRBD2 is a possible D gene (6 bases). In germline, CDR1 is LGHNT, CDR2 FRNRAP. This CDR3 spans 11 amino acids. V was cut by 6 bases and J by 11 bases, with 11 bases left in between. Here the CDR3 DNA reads TGTGCTAGTGGGGGACTCGTTAAGCAGTTCTTC. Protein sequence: CASGGLVKQFF.

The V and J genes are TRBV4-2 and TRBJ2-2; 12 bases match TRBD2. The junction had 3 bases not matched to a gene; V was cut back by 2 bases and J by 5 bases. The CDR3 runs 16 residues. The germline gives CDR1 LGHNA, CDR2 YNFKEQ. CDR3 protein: CASSQRLAGETGELFF. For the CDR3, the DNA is TGTGCCAGCAGCCAAAGACTAGCGGGGGAGACCGGGGAGCTGTTTTTT.

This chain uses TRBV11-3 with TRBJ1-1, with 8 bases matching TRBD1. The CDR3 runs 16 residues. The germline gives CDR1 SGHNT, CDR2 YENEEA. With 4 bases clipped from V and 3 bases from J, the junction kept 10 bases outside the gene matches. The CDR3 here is CASSSHGQGDYTEAFF. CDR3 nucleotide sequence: TGTGCCAGCAGCTCCCACGGACAGGGAGATTACACTGAAGCTTTCTTT.

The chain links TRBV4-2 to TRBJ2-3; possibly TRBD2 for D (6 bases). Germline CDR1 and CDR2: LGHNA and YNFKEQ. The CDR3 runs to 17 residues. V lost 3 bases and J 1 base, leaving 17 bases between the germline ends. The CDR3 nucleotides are TGTGCCAGCAGCCACCTACTAGCCTTATCTGGCACAGATACGCAGTATTTT. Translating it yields CASSHLLALSGTDTQYF.

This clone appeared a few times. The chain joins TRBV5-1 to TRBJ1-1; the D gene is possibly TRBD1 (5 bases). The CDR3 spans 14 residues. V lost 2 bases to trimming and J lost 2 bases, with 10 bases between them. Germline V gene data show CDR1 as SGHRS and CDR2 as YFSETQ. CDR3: CASSFRDYNTEAFF. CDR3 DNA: TGCGCCAGCAGCTTCAGGGATTATAACACTGAAGCTTTCTTT.

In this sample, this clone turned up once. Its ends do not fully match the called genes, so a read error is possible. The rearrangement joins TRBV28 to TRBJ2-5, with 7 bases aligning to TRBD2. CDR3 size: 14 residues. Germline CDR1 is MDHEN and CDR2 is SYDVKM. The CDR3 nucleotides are TGTGCCAGCAGTCCTACTAGCGCCCAAGAGATCCAGTACTTC. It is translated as CASSPTSAQEIQYF.

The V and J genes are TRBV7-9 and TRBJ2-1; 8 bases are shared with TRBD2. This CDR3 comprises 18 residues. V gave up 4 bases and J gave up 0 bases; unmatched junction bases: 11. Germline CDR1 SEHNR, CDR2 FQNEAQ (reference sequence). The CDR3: CASSCRPLAGFSYNEQFF. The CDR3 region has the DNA TGTGCCAGCAGCTGTCGCCCCTTAGCGGGGTTCTCCTACAATGAGCAGTTCTTC.

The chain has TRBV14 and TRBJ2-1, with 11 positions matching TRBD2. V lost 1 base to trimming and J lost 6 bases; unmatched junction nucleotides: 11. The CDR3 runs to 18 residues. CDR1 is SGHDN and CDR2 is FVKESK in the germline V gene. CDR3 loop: CASSQGACSGRAVNEQFF. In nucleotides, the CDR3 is TGTGCCAGCAGCCAAGGAGCATGTAGCGGGAGGGCCGTCAATGAGCAGTTCTTC.

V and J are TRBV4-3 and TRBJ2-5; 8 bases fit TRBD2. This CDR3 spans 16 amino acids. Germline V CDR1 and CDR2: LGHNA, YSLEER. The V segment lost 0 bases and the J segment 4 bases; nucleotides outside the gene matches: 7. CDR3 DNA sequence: TGCGCCAGCAGCCAAGAGGCGGGAGGCTGTCTAGAGACCCAGTACTTC. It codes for CASSQEAGGCLETQYF.

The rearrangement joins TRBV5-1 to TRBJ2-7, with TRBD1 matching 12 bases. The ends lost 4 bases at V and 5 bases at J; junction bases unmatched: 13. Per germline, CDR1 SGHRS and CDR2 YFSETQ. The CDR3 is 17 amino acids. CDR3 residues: CASSLLPGQGAVDEQYF. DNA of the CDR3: TGCGCCAGCAGCCTATTACCGGGACAGGGGGCGGTGGACGAGCAGTACTTC.

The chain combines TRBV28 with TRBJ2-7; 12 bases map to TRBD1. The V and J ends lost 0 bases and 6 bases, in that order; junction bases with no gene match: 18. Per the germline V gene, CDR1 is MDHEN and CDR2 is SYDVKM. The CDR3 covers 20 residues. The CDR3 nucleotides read TGTGCCAGCAGTTTATGCTACGGGACAGGGGGCTCGCGGGAGGGAGGCGAGCAGTACTTC. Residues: CASSLCYGTGGSREGGEQYF.

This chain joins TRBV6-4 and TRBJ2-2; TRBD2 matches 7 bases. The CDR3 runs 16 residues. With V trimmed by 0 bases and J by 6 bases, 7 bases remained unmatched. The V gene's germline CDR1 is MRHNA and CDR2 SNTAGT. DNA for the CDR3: TGTGCCAGCAGTGACTCAAAGCGGGAAGGATCCGGGGAGCTGTTTTTT. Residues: CASSDSKREGSGELFF.